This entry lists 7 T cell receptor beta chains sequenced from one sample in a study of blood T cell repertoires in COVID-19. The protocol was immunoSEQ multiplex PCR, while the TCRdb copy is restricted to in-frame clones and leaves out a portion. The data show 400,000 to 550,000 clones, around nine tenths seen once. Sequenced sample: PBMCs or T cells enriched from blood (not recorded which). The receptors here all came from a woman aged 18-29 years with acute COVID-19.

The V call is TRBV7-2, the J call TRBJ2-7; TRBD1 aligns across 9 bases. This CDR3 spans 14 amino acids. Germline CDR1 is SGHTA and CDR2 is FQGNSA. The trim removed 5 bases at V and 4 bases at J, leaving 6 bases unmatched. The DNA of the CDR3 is TGTGCCAGCAGCGTCTGGACAGGGGATTACGAGCAGTACTTC. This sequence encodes CASSVWTGDYEQYF. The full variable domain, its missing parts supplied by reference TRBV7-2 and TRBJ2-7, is GAGVSQSPSNKVTEKGKDVELRCDPISGHTALYWYRQSLGQGLEFLIYFQGNSAPDKSGLPSDRFSAERTGGSVSTLTIQRTQQEDSAVYLCASSVWTGDYEQYFGPGTRLTVT.

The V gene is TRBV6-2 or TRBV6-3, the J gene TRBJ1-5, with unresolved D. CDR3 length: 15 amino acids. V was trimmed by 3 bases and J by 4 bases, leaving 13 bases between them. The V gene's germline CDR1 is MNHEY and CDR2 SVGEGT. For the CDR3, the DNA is TGTGCCAGCAGTTATAAACCGACGGAGAATCAGCCCCAGCATTTT. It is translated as CASSYKPTENQPQHF.

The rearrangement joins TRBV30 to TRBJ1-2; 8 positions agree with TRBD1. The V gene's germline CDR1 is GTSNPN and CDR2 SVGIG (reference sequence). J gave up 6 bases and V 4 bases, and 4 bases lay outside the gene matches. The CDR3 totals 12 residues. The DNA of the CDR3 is TGTGCCTGGAAGGACAGGGAAGATGGCTACACCTTC. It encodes CAWKDREDGYTF.

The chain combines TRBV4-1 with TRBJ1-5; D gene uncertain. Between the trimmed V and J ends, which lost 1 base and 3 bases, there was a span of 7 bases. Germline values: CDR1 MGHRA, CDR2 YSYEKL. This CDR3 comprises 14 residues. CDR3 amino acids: CASSQVGFNQPQHF. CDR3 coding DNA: TGCGCCAGCAGCCAAGTTGGCTTCAATCAGCCCCAGCATTTT.

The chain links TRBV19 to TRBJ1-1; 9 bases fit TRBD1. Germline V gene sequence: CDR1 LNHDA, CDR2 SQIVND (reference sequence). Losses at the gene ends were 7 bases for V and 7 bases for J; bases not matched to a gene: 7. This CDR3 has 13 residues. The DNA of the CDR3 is TGTGCCAGTACCCCAGACAGGGGGGTTGAAGCTTTCTTT. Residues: CASTPDRGVEAFF.

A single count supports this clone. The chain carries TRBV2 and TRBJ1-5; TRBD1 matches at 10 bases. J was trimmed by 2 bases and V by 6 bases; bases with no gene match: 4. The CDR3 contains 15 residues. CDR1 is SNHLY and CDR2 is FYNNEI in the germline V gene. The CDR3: CASRGTGAGNQPQHF. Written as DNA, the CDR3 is TGTGCCAGCAGGGGGACAGGGGCTGGCAATCAGCCCCAGCATTTT.

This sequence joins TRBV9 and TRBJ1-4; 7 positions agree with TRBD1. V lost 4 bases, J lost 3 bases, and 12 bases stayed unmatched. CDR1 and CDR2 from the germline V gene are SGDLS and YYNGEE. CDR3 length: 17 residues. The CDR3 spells CASSPAGGAGANEKLFF. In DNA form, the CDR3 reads TGTGCCAGCAGCCCCGCAGGGGGAGCAGGGGCTAATGAAAAACTGTTTTTT.